The present T cell receptor (beta chain) was sequenced within a study of T cell clonality in common variable immunodeficiency. Study-level findings and limits: In common variable immunodeficiency, TCR beta chains reportedly carried fewer deletions and N-nucleotide insertions.

V gave up 1 base and J gave up 6 bases, with 17 bases separating them. CDR1 and CDR2 (germline): SGHKS, YYEKEE (reference sequence). This CDR3 spans 15 amino acids. Produced via immunoSEQ multiplex PCR; TCRdb's table is partial and in-frame only. The repertoire consists of some 22,000 clones, none detected only once. This clone was recorded many times. The target antigen is unknown. The read terminates 3 residues ahead of where the CDR3 ends, so the germline J gene completes it. The sequenced sample was peripheral blood mononuclear cells. The sequence was collected from a human donor with common variable immunodeficiency. The genes are TRBV5-5 and TRBJ2-7; D not resolved. The DNA read from the CDR3 is TGTGCCAGCAGCTTGACGGAGTTCACTACGTCCGAG. Its protein is CASSLTEFTTSE. The full CDR3 is CASSLTEFTTSEQYF.